These 5 T cell receptor beta chains came from one sample sequenced in a study of somatic mutations in cytotoxic T cells in rheumatoid arthritis (dated by TCRdb to about 2017). The library came from the immunoSEQ multiplex PCR assay. TCRdb stores this immuneACCESS table with in-frame sequences only. Part of the clones is absent; in the studies checked, under half of the shortfall reflects unresolved V genes, and no reason is known for the rest. Counted in this sample were roughly 20,000 clones; approximately 80% of them appeared once. The ten largest clones take up roughly 27% of the sample. The sequencing sample was made of CD8+ T cells sorted from blood. The receptor source for this set is an adult with rheumatoid arthritis.

V usage is TRBV5-6 and J usage is TRBJ2-7, with D perhaps assigned TRBD1 or TRBD2 (5 bases each). This CDR3 comprises 13 residues. The ends were cut back, 5 bases at V and 2 bases at J, with 11 bases in the middle. Germline CDR1 and CDR2: SGHDT and YYEEEE. The CDR3 DNA reads as TGTGCCAGCAGTTCCCTGGGGGCCTACGAGCAGTACTTC. Its protein product is CASSSLGAYEQYF.

The chain links TRBV4-2 to TRBJ2-5, with 11 bases matching TRBD2. CDR3 length: 17 residues. Trimming removed 3 bases from V and 3 bases from J; junction bases left unmatched: 9. Germline values: CDR1 LGHNA, CDR2 YNFKEQ. CDR3 in amino acids: CASSQDLLAGVEETQYF. The DNA of the CDR3 is TGTGCCAGCAGCCAGGACCTACTAGCGGGAGTTGAAGAGACCCAGTACTTC.

This clone has a single count. The chain employs TRBV4-1 and TRBJ1-1; D not resolved. Trimming shortened V by 3 bases and J by 2 bases, and 16 bases separated the two germline ends. This CDR3 spans 16 amino acids. Germline V gives CDR1 MGHRA, CDR2 YSYEKL. This chain's CDR3 is CASSQLPGAINTEAFF. The CDR3 nucleotides are TGCGCCAGCAGCCAGCTCCCGGGAGCAATAAACACTGAAGCTTTCTTT.

The chain joins TRBV6-1 to TRBJ1-3; 9 bases agree with TRBD1. Germline V gene lookup returns CDR1 MNHNS and CDR2 SASEGT. V shed 2 bases, J shed 0 bases, and the junction held 5 bases outside the gene matches. The CDR3 totals 17 residues. CDR3 sequence reads: CASSELGQGRSGNTIYF. The CDR3, as DNA: TGTGCCAGCAGTGAACTAGGACAGGGGCGCTCTGGAAACACCATATATTTT.

The chain uses TRBV12-5 and TRBJ2-5; D is unclear. The CDR3 loop spans 12 amino acids. Germline V gene data show CDR1 as LGHNT and CDR2 as FRNRAP. The V gene lost 3 bases and the J gene lost 5 bases, with 7 bases spanning the gap. The CDR3 region is CASGFNGETQYF. CDR3 nucleotides: TGTGCTAGTGGTTTTAATGGCGAGACCCAGTACTTC.